These 17 T cell receptor beta chains share one sample of origin, sequenced in a study of shared clonotypes between healthy human individuals. Profiling relied on immunoSEQ multiplex PCR, and the TCRdb table lists in-frame clones only, not all of them. The top ten hold roughly 0.45% of the sample, which has around 1.5 million clones, about 98% seen once. The source material was naive CD4+ T cells sorted from blood. Subset denoted: CD45RA+ positively selected. The receptor set was obtained from a man aged 25 to 40 in good health.

This sequence joins TRBV11-3 and TRBJ2-1; TRBD1 might be the D (6 bases). V lost 4 bases and J lost 2, with 12 bases in between. The CDR3 totals 15 residues. Germline loops: CDR1 SGHNT, CDR2 YENEEA. The CDR3 here is CASSSRDTTYNEQFF. DNA of the CDR3: TGTGCCAGCAGCTCCCGGGACACCACCTACAATGAGCAGTTCTTC.

This clone occurred once. The chain carries TRBV6-5 and TRBJ1-3; weak D call: TRBD1 (6 bases). The CDR3 runs to 14 residues. Germline V gene lookup returns CDR1 MNHEY and CDR2 SVGAGI. V was pared by 2 bases and J by 4 bases, with 9 bases between. The DNA of the CDR3 is TGTGCCAGCAGTTACGTGGGGACAGGAAACACCATATATTTT. It translates to CASSYVGTGNTIYF.

CDR3 in amino acids: CASSAGRGEAFF. The CDR3 DNA follows: TGTGCCAGCAGTGCTGGCAGGGGGGAAGCTTTCTTT. The rearrangement uses TRBV6-1 and TRBJ1-1, with TRBD1 matching over 7 bases. The junction had 4 bases not matched to a gene; V was cut back by 4 bases and J by 8 bases. CDR1 is MNHNS and CDR2 is SASEGT in the germline V gene. CDR3 length: 12 amino acids.

The rearrangement links TRBV28 to TRBJ2-4; unclear D gene. CDR1 is MDHEN and CDR2 is SYDVKM in the germline V gene. The CDR3 sequence is 13 residues long. The CDR3 region is CATRTIAKNIQYF. Here the CDR3 DNA reads TGTGCGACCCGTACAATTGCCAAAAACATTCAGTACTTC.

To note about this clone: This specimen includes other DNA sequences encoding the same CDR3. The chain links TRBV5-1 to TRBJ2-5, with D unresolved. V lost 0 bases, J lost 5 bases, and 8 bases lay in between. Germline values: CDR1 SGHRS, CDR2 YFSETQ. This CDR3 has 13 residues. The CDR3 DNA reads as TGCGCCAGCAGCTTGGGGGGTAGGGAGACCCAGTACTTC. Protein sequence: CASSLGGRETQYF.

The chain combines TRBV6-8 with TRBJ2-1; 9 nucleotides agree with TRBD2. The CDR3 contains 19 residues. Germline values: CDR1 MNHGY, CDR2 SAAAGT. J was trimmed by 5 bases and V by 6 bases; bases with no gene match: 20. CDR3 coding DNA: TGTGCCAGCAGGGAGGGACTAGCAGATAAATCTGATGAGAACAATGAGCAGTTCTTC. Its protein is CASREGLADKSDENNEQFF.

A remark on this clone: Other nucleotide sequences in the sample specify the same CDR3. The V gene is TRBV18, the J gene TRBJ2-2; D may be TRBD1 (5 bases). CDR1 and CDR2 (germline): KGHSH, LQKENI. Trimming took 0 bases from V and 0 from J, leaving 8 bases between them. This CDR3 comprises 16 residues. The CDR3 DNA is TGTGCCAGCTCACCACCCTCCAGGGCGAACACCGGGGAGCTGTTTTTT. This gives the protein CASSPPSRANTGELFF.

The chain combines TRBV5-1 with TRBJ2-1, with a possible D match to TRBD1 (5 bases). From germline, CDR1 is SGHRS and CDR2 YFSETQ. V gave up 4 bases and J gave up 7 bases, with 12 bases separating them. The CDR3 has 13 residues. DNA for the CDR3: TGCGCCAGCAGCCAAGCCCAGGGAAATGAGCAGTTCTTC. It translates to CASSQAQGNEQFF.

The rearrangement uses TRBV7-9 and TRBJ2-7; 13 bases are shared with TRBD2. CDR1 and CDR2 from the germline V gene are SEHNR and FQNEAQ (reference sequence). The CDR3 has 18 residues. The V and J ends lost 5 bases and 5 bases, in that order; junction bases with no gene match: 15. The CDR3 region has the DNA TGTGCCAGCAGCCCACGGACTAGCGGGAGCGGTCATCTGGACGAGCAGTACTTC. This sequence encodes CASSPRTSGSGHLDEQYF.

The rearrangement uses TRBV6-5 and TRBJ1-1; no clear D. The germline gives CDR1 MNHEY, CDR2 SVGAGI. The CDR3 loop spans 14 amino acids. V lost 2 bases and J 0 bases, leaving 7 bases between the germline ends. The CDR3 reads CASSYANMNTEAFF. DNA of the CDR3: TGTGCCAGCAGTTACGCTAATATGAACACTGAAGCTTTCTTT.

The rearrangement uses TRBV11-2 and TRBJ2-2; the D is unclear. Germline loops: CDR1 SGHAT, CDR2 FQNNGV. The CDR3 is made up of 14 amino acids. Trimming shortened V by 1 base and J by 3 bases, and 6 bases separated the two germline ends. The CDR3 DNA reads TGTGCCAGCAGCTTAGTACGGCACACCGGGGAGCTGTTTTTT. It translates to CASSLVRHTGELFF.

The genes are TRBV5-1 and TRBJ2-1; 10 nucleotides line up with TRBD2. In germline, CDR1 is SGHRS, CDR2 YFSETQ. V trimming: 0 bases; J trimming: 9 bases; junction bases outside the gene matches: 9. This CDR3 has 16 amino acids. The CDR3 region has the DNA TGCGCCAGCAGCTTGGATTGGCTAGCGGGAGACGGTGAGCAGTTCTTC. Encoded protein: CASSLDWLAGDGEQFF. The full variable domain, rest sourced from reference TRBV5-1 and TRBJ2-1, is KAGVTQTPRYLIKTRGQQVTLSCSPISGHRSVSWYQQTPGQGLQFLFEYFSETQRNKGNFPGRFSGRQFSNSRSEMNVSTLELGDSALYLCASSLDWLAGDGEQFFGPGTRLTVL.

The J gene is TRBJ1-4, the V gene TRBV4-1; D perhaps matches TRBD1 (6 bases). The V end lost 1 base, the J end lost 8 bases, and 11 bases lay between the germline ends. The CDR3 sequence is 14 residues long. Germline values: CDR1 MGHRA, CDR2 YSYEKL. The CDR3 nucleotides are TGCGCCAGCAGCCAAGCTGGGGGCAGGGAAAAACTGTTTTTT. This gives the protein CASSQAGGREKLFF.

The chain links TRBV7-2 to TRBJ2-5, with D maybe TRBD2 (5 bases). The CDR3 contains 15 residues. V was shortened by 4 bases and J by 3 bases, with 15 bases between the two germline ends. Germline V gene data show CDR1 as SGHTA and CDR2 as FQGNSA. The CDR3 DNA reads TGTGCCAGCAGCTACCGGGCCAGCGGTGAAGAGACCCAGTACTTC. Translated, it gives CASSYRASGEETQYF. The whole variable domain, remainder taken from reference TRBV7-2 and TRBJ2-5, is GAGVSQSPSNKVTEKGKDVELRCDPISGHTALYWYRQSLGQGLEFLIYFQGNSAPDKSGLPSDRFSAERTGGSVSTLTIQRTQQEDSAVYLCASSYRASGEETQYFGPGTRLLVL.

The CDR3 region has the DNA TGCGCCAGCAGCCCACGACTAGCGGGAGGGCGGAATGAGCAGTTCTTC. Residues: CASSPRLAGGRNEQFF. The J gene is TRBJ2-1, the V gene TRBV4-1; 14 positions match TRBD2. Germline-derived CDR1 and CDR2 are MGHRA and YSYEKL. Trimming cost V 4 bases and J 7 bases; bases outside gene matches: 6. The CDR3 covers 16 residues.

V and J are TRBV5-5 and TRBJ2-3; 11 bases fit TRBD2. The CDR3 has 18 residues. V lost 2 bases, J lost 6 bases, and 14 bases stayed unmatched. Germline CDR1 and CDR2: SGHKS and YYEKEE (reference sequence). The CDR3 DNA reads as TGTGCCAGCAGCTTAGCCACCGGGACTAGCGGAGCGGGGGATACGCAGTATTTT. As protein: CASSLATGTSGAGDTQYF.

The table lists this clone with a count of one. The chain is built from TRBV18 and TRBJ2-5; 9 nucleotides agree with TRBD2. V lost 6 bases to trimming and J lost 5 bases; unmatched junction nucleotides: 22. Per the germline V gene, CDR1 is KGHSH and CDR2 is LQKENI. This CDR3 region has 19 residues. The CDR3 region has the DNA TGTGCCAGCTCCCCTCGCATCGGGGTATTTGGGACTAGCTTCGAGACCCAGTACTTC. It is translated as CASSPRIGVFGTSFETQYF.